The following is a TCR beta chain sequence with its context. Its cognate antigen is unknown. Described time point: cycle 4 day 1 (C4D1), after five to seven weeks of nivolumab. Every patient relapsed after autologous stem cell transplantation, and brentuximab vedotin exposure varied. There are 18 residues in the CDR3. Trimming shortened V by 5 bases and J by 1 base, and 21 bases separated the two germline ends. Germline CDR1 MDHEN, CDR2 SYDVKM. The record originates from a study of PD-1 blockade in classical Hodgkin lymphoma. Overall study findings and caveats: Newly diagnosed patients had baseline TCR diversity that was reportedly lower than that of healthy donors. Repertoire differences have undefined causes, possibly disease activity or prior therapy.

This table comes from immunoSEQ multiplex PCR, and its TCRdb copy is limited to in-frame clones, with some not included. Among over 8,500 clones listed, around nine tenths were seen once. The sequence came from a human donor with classical Hodgkin lymphoma. This chain connects TRBV28 to TRBJ1-5; TRBD1 is a possible D gene (5 bases). This specimen consisted of peripheral blood mononuclear cells (PBMCs), obtained before the fourth cycle of nivolumab. The CDR3 sequence: CASSLTPQGSWSNQPQHF. The CDR3 DNA is TGTGCCAGCAGTCTTACGCCCCAGGGATCATGGAGCAATCAGCCCCAGCATTTT.